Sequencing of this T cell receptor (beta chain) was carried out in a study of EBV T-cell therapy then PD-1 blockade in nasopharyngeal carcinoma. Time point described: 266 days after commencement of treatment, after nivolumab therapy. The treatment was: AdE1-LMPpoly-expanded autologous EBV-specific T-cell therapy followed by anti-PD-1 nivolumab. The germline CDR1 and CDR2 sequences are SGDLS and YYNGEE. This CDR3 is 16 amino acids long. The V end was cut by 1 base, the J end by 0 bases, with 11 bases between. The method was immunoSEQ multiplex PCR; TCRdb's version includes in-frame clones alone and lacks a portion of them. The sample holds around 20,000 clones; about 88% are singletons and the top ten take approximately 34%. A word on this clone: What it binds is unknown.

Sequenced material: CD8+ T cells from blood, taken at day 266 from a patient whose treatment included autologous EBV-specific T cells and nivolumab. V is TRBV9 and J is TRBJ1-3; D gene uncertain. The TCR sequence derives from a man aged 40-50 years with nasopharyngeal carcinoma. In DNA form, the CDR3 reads TGTGCCAGCAGCGTAAATCCGGGGAGCTCTGGAAACACCATATATTTT. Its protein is CASSVNPGSSGNTIYF.